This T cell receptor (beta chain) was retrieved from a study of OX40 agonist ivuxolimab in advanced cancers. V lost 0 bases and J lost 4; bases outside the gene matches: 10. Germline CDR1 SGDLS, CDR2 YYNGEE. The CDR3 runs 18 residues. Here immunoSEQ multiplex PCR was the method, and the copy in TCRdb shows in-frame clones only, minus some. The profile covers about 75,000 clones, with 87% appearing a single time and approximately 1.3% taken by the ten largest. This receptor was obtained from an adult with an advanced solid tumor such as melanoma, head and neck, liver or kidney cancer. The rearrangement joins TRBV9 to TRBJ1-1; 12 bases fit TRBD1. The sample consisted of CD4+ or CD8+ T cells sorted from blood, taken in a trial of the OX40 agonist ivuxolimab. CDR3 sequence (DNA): TGTGCCAGCAGCGTAGCTAGTGGGACAGGGGGCGAAGGCACTGAAGCTTTCTTT. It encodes CASSVASGTGGEGTEAFF.